Listed below are T cell receptor beta chains from one sample, sequenced in a study of vaccination effects on CD4 cells after COVID-19. What these receptors recognize is not known. TCRdb keeps only in-frame clones here, not all; method: immunoSEQ multiplex PCR. Counted here are around 23,000 clones, 76% occurring once; the ten biggest clones make up around 8.4%. The specimen comprised CD4+ T cells from PBMCs cultured with HCoV-229E spike peptides, sampled after COVID-19 vaccination. These receptors all stem from a human donor who received a COVID-19 vaccine. The CDR3 runs from the conserved cysteine through the conserved F or W. Some rows mark clone size as missing; the rest say once, few, many or name a class of expanded clone.

>TRBJ2-1|NA|TRBV5-1
CASSLDGATYNEQFF
>TRBJ2-2|NA|TRBV5-1
CASSFLGPATNTGELFF
>TRBJ2-2|NA|TRBV3-1/TRBV3-2
CASRQTYTGELFF
>TRBJ1-4|NA|TRBV5-4
CASSLYAGTLDEKLFF
>TRBJ1-2|once|TRBV5-8
CASSSDTGQGGYGYTF
>TRBJ1-3|NA|TRBV30
CAWSGGRGERNTIYF
>TRBJ1-5|NA|TRBV10-1
CASSFGSPNQPQHF
>TRBJ1-2|few|TRBV11-2
CASSSYRGRGYGYTF
>TRBJ2-1|NA|TRBV19
CASSIWHREAYNEQFF
>TRBJ2-1|few|TRBV7-2
CASSLGGGISYNEQFF
>TRBJ1-2|NA|TRBV29-1
CSVLRGRDGYTF
>TRBJ2-5|NA|TRBV2
CASRVGTSGGPQETQYF
>TRBJ1-5|NA|TRBV10-2
CASSETGGGNQPQHF
>TRBJ1-2|NA|TRBV7-9
CASSFSSGSRTNYGYTF
>TRBJ2-6|NA|TRBV7-9
CASNGRYSGANVLTF
>TRBJ2-3|NA|TRBV11-2
CASSLLGSLDTQYF
>TRBJ2-4|NA|TRBV13
CASQGYGSIQYF